This T cell receptor (beta chain) was recovered during a study of cytomegalovirus exposure and HLA in healthy donors. Notes on the study in general: Indistinguishability led to the exclusion of some V segments, TRBV6-2 and TRBV6-3 included. Sequencing had likely introduced a cluster of highly shared sequence variants as an artifact.

As to this clone: Its antigen is still unknown.

The PCR was carried out with 60 Vbeta primers and 13 Jbeta primers. TCRdb's table, derived via immunoSEQ multiplex PCR, lists solely in-frame clones and lacks some. This table holds approximately 280,000 clones, about 90% found once. This CDR3 has 14 residues. Germline-derived CDR1 and CDR2 are WNHNN and SYGVQD (reference sequence). Trimming removed 3 bases from V and 7 bases from J, with 16 bases in between. The sample comprised PBMCs. The chain links TRBV10-1 to TRBJ2-7, with D perhaps TRBD2 (5 bases). This sequence originates from a woman between 18 and 30 years old in good health and CMV-seronegative. CDR3 loop: CASSDLTGIGEQYF. CDR3 in DNA: TGCGCCAGCAGTGATTTGACCGGGATAGGAGAGCAGTACTTC.